This T cell receptor (beta chain) stems from a study of blood T cell repertoires in COVID-19. Study overall: Material from acute and convalescent COVID-19 was sourced from the United States, Italy and Spain. PBMCs, B-cell-depleted T cells, or T cells were the source of the cDNA or gDNA that made up the material.

The assay was immunoSEQ multiplex PCR, and TCRdb's table has in-frame clones only and misses some. Altogether 150,000 or so clones are present, roughly 87% being singletons, with the ten largest covering roughly 4%. This CDR3 region has 14 residues. From germline, CDR1 is SGHTA and CDR2 FQGNSA. Trimming cost V 1 base and J 0 bases, with 6 bases left between them. Participants came from roughly 24 US areas, aged roughly 18 to 89 years. Participants' reported clinical history set cohort assignment. The specimen sequenced was PBMCs or T cells enriched from blood (not recorded which). J is TRBJ1-2 and V is TRBV7-2; D uncertain. This receptor was obtained from a woman aged 35 to 49 who had been exposed to COVID-19. CDR3 region: CASSLDIANYGYTF. The CDR3 bases are TGTGCCAGCAGCTTAGATATCGCTAACTATGGCTACACCTTC.